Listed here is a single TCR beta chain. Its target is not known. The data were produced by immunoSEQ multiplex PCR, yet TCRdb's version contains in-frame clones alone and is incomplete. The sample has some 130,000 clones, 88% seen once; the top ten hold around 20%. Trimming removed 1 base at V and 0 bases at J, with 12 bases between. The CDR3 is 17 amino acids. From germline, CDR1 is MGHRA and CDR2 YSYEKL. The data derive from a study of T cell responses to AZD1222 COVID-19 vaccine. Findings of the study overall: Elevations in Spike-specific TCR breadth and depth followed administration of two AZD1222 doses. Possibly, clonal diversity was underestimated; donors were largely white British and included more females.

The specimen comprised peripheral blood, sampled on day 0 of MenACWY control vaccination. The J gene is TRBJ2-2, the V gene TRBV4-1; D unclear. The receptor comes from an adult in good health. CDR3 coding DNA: TGCGCCAGCAGCCAAGCCCTCTTGGGGACGAACACCGGGGAGCTGTTTTTT. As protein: CASSQALLGTNTGELFF.